The rows below give T cell receptor beta chains drawn from one sample of a study of blood T cell repertoires in COVID-19. Assay used: immunoSEQ multiplex PCR; TCRdb lists only in-frame clones, some missing. The sample yields roughly 77,000 clones, 75% to 85% seen once. Sequencing was performed on peripheral blood. The origin of the receptors is a woman in her 70s with acute or convalescent COVID-19. Each CDR3 is given with its conserved first and last residue.

j_call,v_call,cdr3_length,cdr3_aa
TRBJ1-1,TRBV7-9,14,CASSPGGPPTEAFF
TRBJ1-2,TRBV3-1/TRBV3-2,15,CASSQGHQSNYGYTF
TRBJ1-2,TRBV9,13,CASSATGRYGYTF
TRBJ2-1,TRBV4-1,15,CASSQVQASFDEQFF
TRBJ2-1,TRBV6-5,15,CASSYGGAVDGEQFF
TRBJ2-1,TRBV7-3,16,CASSLAGTRSYNEQFF
TRBJ2-1,TRBV7-6,16,CASSLVEPPGDNEQFF
TRBJ1-1,TRBV27,14,CASSFDRGGTEAFF
TRBJ2-3,TRBV11-3,16,CASRGRGARSTDTQYF
TRBJ2-5,TRBV4-2,16,CASSQESSGVVETQYF